The 19 T cell receptor beta chains reported below all come from one sample, sequenced in a study of T cell responses to AZD1222 COVID-19 vaccine. Libraries were prepared by immunoSEQ multiplex PCR; TCRdb keeps only in-frame clonotypes and omits some of them. Counted here are 100,000 to 150,000 clones, approximately 90% occurring once; the ten biggest clones make up approximately 1.1%. The sample here was peripheral blood, taken 28 days after the second AZD1222 dose. All receptors come from an adult who received the AZD1222 COVID-19 vaccine.

The rearrangement links TRBV9 to TRBJ2-1; D tentatively reads TRBD1 or TRBD2 (5 bases each). The germline gives CDR1 SGDLS, CDR2 YYNGEE. The CDR3 totals 16 residues. V lost 3 bases to trimming and J lost 0 bases, with 13 bases between them. The CDR3 DNA is TGTGCCAGCAGCGCCCGGGGCATGAGCTCCTACAATGAGCAGTTCTTC. Amino acids: CASSARGMSSYNEQFF.

The rearrangement joins TRBV6-5 to TRBJ1-3; no reliable D call. The CDR3 extends over 11 amino acids. V dropped 6 bases and J dropped 2 bases, with 2 bases sitting between them. Germline assignment: CDR1 MNHEY and CDR2 SVGAGI. This chain's CDR3 is CASSAGNTIYF. The CDR3 DNA reads as TGTGCCAGCAGCGCTGGAAACACCATATATTTT.

The genes are TRBV10-3 and TRBJ1-2; D unclear. The V and J ends lost 6 bases and 0 bases respectively, with 14 bases between them. The length of the CDR3 is 15 residues. The germline gives CDR1 ENHRY, CDR2 SYGVKD. The CDR3 DNA sequence: TGTGCCATCAGCGGATCGAGGGAAGCTAACTATGGCTACACCTTC. Protein product: CAISGSREANYGYTF.

The chain carries TRBV20-1 and TRBJ1-2; perhaps TRBD1 as D (5 bases). Germline CDR1 and CDR2: DFQATT and SNEGSKA (reference sequence). The CDR3 covers 13 residues. The V end lost 4 bases, the J end lost 4 bases, and 13 bases lay between the germline ends. In DNA form, the CDR3 reads TGCAGTGCTATTGACAGAAACCCCTATGGCTACACCTTC. Translating gives CSAIDRNPYGYTF.

The gene calls are TRBV5-1 and TRBJ1-2, with 8 nucleotides matching TRBD1. The CDR3 covers 14 residues. V dropped 3 bases and J dropped 1; count of bases not matched to a gene: 2. Per germline, CDR1 SGHRS and CDR2 YFSETQ. The DNA for the CDR3 is TGCGCCAGCAGCTCCGGACAGGGTAACTATGGCTACACCTTC. This sequence encodes CASSSGQGNYGYTF.

This clone has more than one count but fewer than ten. The rearrangement uses TRBV4-1 and TRBJ1-1; tentative D call: TRBD1 (6 bases). CDR1 is MGHRA and CDR2 is YSYEKL in the germline V gene. This CDR3 comprises 14 residues. Trimming cost V 4 bases and J 0 bases, with 9 bases left between them. The CDR3 region is CASSLRQVNTEAFF. DNA for the CDR3: TGCGCCAGCAGCCTACGACAGGTGAACACTGAAGCTTTCTTT.

The chain links TRBV6-2 or TRBV6-3 to TRBJ1-5, with D perhaps matching TRBD1 (5 bases). This CDR3 spans 14 amino acids. Trimming took off 1 base at V and 2 bases at J, with 6 bases between the two ends. The V gene's germline CDR1 is MNHEY and CDR2 SVGEGT. As DNA, the CDR3 is TGTGCCAGCAGTTACTGGGGGGGCAATCAGCCCCAGCATTTT. Protein product: CASSYWGGNQPQHF.

This rearrangement joins TRBV6-1 to TRBJ1-1; 8 bases line up with TRBD1. Germline V gene sequence: CDR1 MNHNS, CDR2 SASEGT. After removal of 1 base from V and 6 bases from J, the junction contained 7 bases not matched to a gene. The CDR3 runs to 15 residues. The CDR3 nucleotides are TGTGCCAGCAGTGAAGGGACAGGGCGTTACTCTGAAGCTTTCTTT. Its translation: CASSEGTGRYSEAFF.

The chain links TRBV27 to TRBJ1-5, with D possibly matching TRBD1 (5 bases). The V gene's germline CDR1 is MNHEY and CDR2 SMNVEV (reference sequence). The V end was cut by 5 bases, the J end by 3 bases, with 11 bases between. The CDR3 covers 14 residues. This chain's CDR3 is CASSRDSPNQPQHF. CDR3 DNA: TGTGCCAGCAGTCGAGACAGCCCCAATCAGCCCCAGCATTTT.

V gene TRBV6-1 combines with J gene TRBJ1-2, with a possible D match to TRBD1 (6 bases). The V end was cut by 0 bases, the J end by 4 bases, with 15 bases between. This CDR3 contains 16 residues. CDR1 and CDR2 from the germline V gene are MNHNS and SASEGT. The CDR3 nucleotides read TGTGCCAGCAGTGAAGCGCTTCCGGGGGCCCTCTATGGCTACACCTTC. Its protein is CASSEALPGALYGYTF.

The CDR3: CASSFLGAGYGYTF. CDR3 coding DNA: TGCGCCAGCAGCTTCCTGGGGGCCGGGTATGGCTACACCTTC. The chain recombines TRBV5-1 with TRBJ1-2; tentative D call: TRBD1 (6 bases). Germline loops: CDR1 SGHRS, CDR2 YFSETQ. Trimming took off 2 bases at V and 5 bases at J, with 13 bases between the two ends. This CDR3 region has 14 residues.

The chain has TRBV7-9 and TRBJ2-2; 7 bases are shared with TRBD2. J was trimmed by 7 bases and V by 5 bases; bases with no gene match: 1. The CDR3 spans 12 residues. Germline V gene data show CDR1 as SEHNR and CDR2 as FQNEAQ (reference sequence). CDR3 bases: TGTGCCAGCAGCCCGGGAGGCGGGGAGCTGTTTTTT. This encodes CASSPGGGELFF.

J is TRBJ1-3 and V is TRBV18; D uncertain. The CDR3 consists of 15 residues. Germline V gene lookup returns CDR1 KGHSH and CDR2 LQKENI. With 0 bases removed from V and 4 bases from J, the gap between germline ends came to 10 bases. The CDR3 protein is CASSPPSTAGNTIYF. DNA for the CDR3: TGTGCCAGCTCACCACCGTCCACGGCGGGAAACACCATATATTTT.

The chain is built from TRBV6-5 and TRBJ2-7; D unresolved. The CDR3 length is 16 residues. The V gene lost 2 bases and the J gene lost 5 bases, with 19 bases spanning the gap. The germline V gene encodes CDR1 MNHEY and CDR2 SVGAGI. Here the CDR3 reads CASSYNIQKGPHEQYF. The CDR3 DNA follows: TGTGCCAGCAGTTACAATATCCAGAAAGGGCCTCACGAGCAGTACTTC.

In its sample, this clone was seen once. This sequence joins TRBV3-1 (or the pseudogene TRBV3-2) and TRBJ1-4; maybe TRBD1 (6 bases). The V gene's germline CDR1 is LGHDT and CDR2 YNNKEL (reference sequence). The CDR3 is 15 amino acids. V was pared by 3 bases and J by 5 bases, with 13 bases between. The CDR3: CASSHTGRGNEKLFF. In nucleotides, the CDR3 is TGTGCCAGCAGCCACACAGGGAGAGGGAATGAAAAACTGTTTTTT.

This chain links TRBV5-5 with TRBJ1-2; D might be TRBD1 (5 bases). The V end was cut by 2 bases, the J end by 8 bases, with 13 bases between. Germline V gene sequence: CDR1 SGHKS, CDR2 YYEKEE (reference sequence). CDR3 length equals 13 residues. CDR3 loop: CASSFDSLPGYTF. The CDR3 bases are TGTGCCAGCAGCTTCGACAGTCTCCCCGGCTACACCTTC.

The rearrangement links TRBV5-1 to TRBJ2-5, with unresolved D. Trimming removed 2 bases from V and 0 bases from J, with 14 bases in between. Germline V gene lookup returns CDR1 SGHRS and CDR2 YFSETQ. The CDR3 extends over 16 amino acids. The DNA of the CDR3 is TGCGCCAGCAGCTTACCCCGCGGAACCGACCAAGAGACCCAGTACTTC. Its translation is CASSLPRGTDQETQYF.

The table lists this clone with a few counts. This sequence joins TRBV14 and TRBJ1-6; D not resolved. This CDR3 spans 9 amino acids. V lost 6 bases and J 10 bases, leaving 1 base between the germline ends. Germline values: CDR1 SGHDN, CDR2 FVKESK. The CDR3 DNA is TGTGCCAGCAGATCACCCCTCCACTTT. Translation: CASRSPLHF. The full variable domain, completed using reference TRBV14 and TRBJ1-6, is EAGVTQFPSHSVIEKGQTVTLRCDPISGHDNLYWYRRVMGKEIKFLLHFVKESKQDESGMPNNRFLAERTGGTYSTLKVQPAELEDSGVYFCASRSPLHFGNGTRLTVT.

The J gene is TRBJ1-1, the V gene TRBV5-1, with D hard to call. Germline loops: CDR1 SGHRS, CDR2 YFSETQ. Trimming left V 7 bases short and J 3 bases short, with 13 bases between. CDR3 length: 13 residues. CDR3 nucleotide sequence: TGCGCCAGCTCCTTTTCTGAAGACACTGAAGCTTTCTTT. Translation gives CASSFSEDTEAFF.